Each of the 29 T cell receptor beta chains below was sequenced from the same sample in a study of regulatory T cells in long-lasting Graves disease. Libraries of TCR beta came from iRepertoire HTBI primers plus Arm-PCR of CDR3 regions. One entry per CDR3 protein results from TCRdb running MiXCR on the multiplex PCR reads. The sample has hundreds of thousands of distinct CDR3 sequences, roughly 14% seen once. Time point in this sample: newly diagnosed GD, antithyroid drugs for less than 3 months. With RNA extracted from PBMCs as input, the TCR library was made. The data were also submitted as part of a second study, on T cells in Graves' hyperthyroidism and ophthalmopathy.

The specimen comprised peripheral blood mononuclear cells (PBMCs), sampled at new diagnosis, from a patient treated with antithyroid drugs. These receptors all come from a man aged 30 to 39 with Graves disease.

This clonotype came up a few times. In DNA form, the CDR3 reads TGTGCCAGCAGCCCCATCCTTGAGCAGTTCTTC. It encodes CASSPILEQFF. The rearrangement joins TRBV7-9 to TRBJ2-1, with D hard to call. The germline V gene encodes CDR1 SEHNR and CDR2 FQNEAQ (reference sequence). This CDR3 is 11 amino acids long. Trimming removed 5 bases at V and 9 bases at J, with 8 bases between.

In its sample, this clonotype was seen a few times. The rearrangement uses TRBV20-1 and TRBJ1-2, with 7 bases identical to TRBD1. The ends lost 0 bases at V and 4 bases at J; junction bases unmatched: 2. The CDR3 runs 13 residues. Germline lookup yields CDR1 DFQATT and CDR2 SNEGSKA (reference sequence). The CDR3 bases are TGCAGTGCTAGAGATGACAGGGTCTATGGCTACACCTTC. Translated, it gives CSARDDRVYGYTF.

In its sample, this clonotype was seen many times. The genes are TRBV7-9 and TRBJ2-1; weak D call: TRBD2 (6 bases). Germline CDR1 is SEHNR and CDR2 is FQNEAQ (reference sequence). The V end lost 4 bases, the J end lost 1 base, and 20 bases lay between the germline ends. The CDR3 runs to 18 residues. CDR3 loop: CASSYPEGQSWSYNEQFF. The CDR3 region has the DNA TGTGCCAGCAGCTATCCGGAGGGCCAGAGTTGGTCCTACAATGAGCAGTTCTTC.

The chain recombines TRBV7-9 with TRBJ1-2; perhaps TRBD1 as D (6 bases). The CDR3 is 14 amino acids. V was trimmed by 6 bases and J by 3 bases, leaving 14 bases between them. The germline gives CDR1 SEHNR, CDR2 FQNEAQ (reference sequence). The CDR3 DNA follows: TGTGCCAGCAGGCCAGGGGCGATTGACTATGGCTACACCTTC. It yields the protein CASRPGAIDYGYTF.

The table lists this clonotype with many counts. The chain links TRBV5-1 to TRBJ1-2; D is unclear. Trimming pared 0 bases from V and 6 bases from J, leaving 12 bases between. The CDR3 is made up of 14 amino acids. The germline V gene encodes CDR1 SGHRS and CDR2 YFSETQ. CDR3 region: CASSLEDLANGYTF. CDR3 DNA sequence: TGCGCCAGCAGCTTGGAGGACTTGGCAAATGGCTACACCTTC.

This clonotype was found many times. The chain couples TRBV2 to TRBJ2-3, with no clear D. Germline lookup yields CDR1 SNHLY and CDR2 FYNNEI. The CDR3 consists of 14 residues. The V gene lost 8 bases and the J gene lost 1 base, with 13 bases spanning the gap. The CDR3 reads CASVGPRGTDTQYF. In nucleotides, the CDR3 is TGTGCCAGCGTAGGACCCCGGGGCACAGATACGCAGTATTTT.

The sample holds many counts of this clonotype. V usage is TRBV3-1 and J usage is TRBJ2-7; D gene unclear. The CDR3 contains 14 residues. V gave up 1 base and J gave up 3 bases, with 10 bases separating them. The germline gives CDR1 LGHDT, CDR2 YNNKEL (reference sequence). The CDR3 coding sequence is TGTGCCAGCAGCCAAGTCGGACCCTACTACGAGCAGTACTTC. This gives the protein CASSQVGPYYEQYF.

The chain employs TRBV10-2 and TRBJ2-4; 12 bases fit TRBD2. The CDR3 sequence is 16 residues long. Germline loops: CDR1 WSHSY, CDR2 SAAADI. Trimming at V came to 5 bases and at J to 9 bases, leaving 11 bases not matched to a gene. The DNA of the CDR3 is TGCGCCAGCAGTAACGAGACTAGCGGGAGTTCGGGCATTCAGTACTTC. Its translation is CASSNETSGSSGIQYF.

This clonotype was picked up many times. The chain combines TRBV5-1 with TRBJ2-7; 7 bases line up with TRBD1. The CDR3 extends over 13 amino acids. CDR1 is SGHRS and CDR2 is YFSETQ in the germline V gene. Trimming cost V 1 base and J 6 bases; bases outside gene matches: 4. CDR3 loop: CASSLMAGGEQYF. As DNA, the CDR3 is TGCGCCAGCAGCTTGATGGCAGGGGGCGAGCAGTACTTC.

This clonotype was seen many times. The CDR3 DNA follows: TGTGCCATCAGTGAGACCCCCGAGCAACAGCCCCAGCATTTT. Residues: CAISETPEQQPQHF. V usage is TRBV10-3 and J usage is TRBJ1-5; D remains unclear. Germline-derived CDR1 and CDR2 are ENHRY and SYGVKD. V was clipped by 2 bases and J by 7 bases, with 12 bases between them. There are 14 residues in the CDR3.

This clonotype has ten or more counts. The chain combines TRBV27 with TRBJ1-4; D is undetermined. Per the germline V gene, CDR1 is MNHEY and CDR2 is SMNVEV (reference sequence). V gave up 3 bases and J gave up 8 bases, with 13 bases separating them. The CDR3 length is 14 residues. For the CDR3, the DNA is TGTGCCAGCAGTTTGCGATCTACGGGGGAAAAACTGTTTTTT. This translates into CASSLRSTGEKLFF.

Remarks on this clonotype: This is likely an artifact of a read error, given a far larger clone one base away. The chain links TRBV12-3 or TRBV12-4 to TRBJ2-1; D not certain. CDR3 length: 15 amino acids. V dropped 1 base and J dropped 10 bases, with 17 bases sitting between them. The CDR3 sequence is CASSLEGLSSYEQFF. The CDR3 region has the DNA TGTGCCAGCAGTTTAGAAGGCTTAAGCTCCTACGAGCAGTTCTTC.

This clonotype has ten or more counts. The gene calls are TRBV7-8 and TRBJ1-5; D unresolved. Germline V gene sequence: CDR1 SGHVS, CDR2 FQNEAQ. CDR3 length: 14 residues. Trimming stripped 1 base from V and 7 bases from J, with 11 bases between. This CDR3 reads CASSLGRSSQPQHF. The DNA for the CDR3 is TGTGCCAGCAGCTTAGGACGATCGAGCCAGCCCCAGCATTTT.

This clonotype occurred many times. CDR3 amino acids: CASSPRTSGDKMETQYF. In DNA form, the CDR3 reads TGTGCCAGCAGCCCACGGACTAGCGGGGACAAAATGGAGACCCAGTACTTC. V gene TRBV7-9 combines with J gene TRBJ2-5; 12 bases line up with TRBD2. The CDR3 is made up of 17 amino acids. J lost 5 bases, V lost 5 bases, and 12 bases had no gene match. Germline values: CDR1 SEHNR, CDR2 FQNEAQ (reference sequence).

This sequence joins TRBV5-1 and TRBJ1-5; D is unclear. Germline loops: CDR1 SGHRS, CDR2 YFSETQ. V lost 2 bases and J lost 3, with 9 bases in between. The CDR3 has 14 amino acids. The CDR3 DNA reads TGCGCCAGCAGCTTTGAGGGAGACAATCAGCCCCAGCATTTT. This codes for CASSFEGDNQPQHF. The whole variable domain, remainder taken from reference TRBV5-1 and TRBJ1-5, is KAGVTQTPRYLIKTRGQQVTLSCSPISGHRSVSWYQQTPGQGLQFLFEYFSETQRNKGNFPGRFSGRQFSNSRSEMNVSTLELGDSALYLCASSFEGDNQPQHFGDGTRLSIL.

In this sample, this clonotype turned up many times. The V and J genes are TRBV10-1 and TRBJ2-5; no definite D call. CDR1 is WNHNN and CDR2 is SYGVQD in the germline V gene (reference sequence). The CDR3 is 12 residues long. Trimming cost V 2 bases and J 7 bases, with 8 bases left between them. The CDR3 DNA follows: TGCGCCAGCAGTGAGCAAAGTGGGACCCAGTACTTC. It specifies CASSEQSGTQYF.

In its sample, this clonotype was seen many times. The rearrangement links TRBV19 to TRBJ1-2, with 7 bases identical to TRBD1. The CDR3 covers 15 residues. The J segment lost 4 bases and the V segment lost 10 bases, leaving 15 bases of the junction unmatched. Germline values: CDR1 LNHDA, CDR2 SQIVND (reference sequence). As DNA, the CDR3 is TGTGCCACCTCGCTGGGGAGGGGGCGCAGCTATGGCTACACCTTC. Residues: CATSLGRGRSYGYTF.

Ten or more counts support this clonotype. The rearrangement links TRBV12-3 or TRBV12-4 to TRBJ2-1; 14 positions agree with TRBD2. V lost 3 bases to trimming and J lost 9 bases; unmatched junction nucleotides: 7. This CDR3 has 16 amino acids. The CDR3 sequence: CASSFRLAGGGIEQFF. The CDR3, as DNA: TGTGCCAGCAGTTTCCGACTAGCGGGAGGGGGAATTGAGCAGTTCTTC.

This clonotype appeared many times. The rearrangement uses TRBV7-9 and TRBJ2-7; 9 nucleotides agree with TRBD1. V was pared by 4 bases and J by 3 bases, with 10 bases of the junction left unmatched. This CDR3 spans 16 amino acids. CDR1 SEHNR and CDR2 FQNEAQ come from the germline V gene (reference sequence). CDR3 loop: CASSSRWGDRVYEQYF. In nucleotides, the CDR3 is TGTGCCAGCAGCTCGAGGTGGGGGGACAGGGTCTACGAGCAGTACTTC.

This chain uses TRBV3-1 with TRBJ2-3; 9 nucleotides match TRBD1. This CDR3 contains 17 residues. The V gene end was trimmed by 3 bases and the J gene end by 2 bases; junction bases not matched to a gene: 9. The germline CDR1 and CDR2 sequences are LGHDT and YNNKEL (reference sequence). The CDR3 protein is CASSHSTGGLFTDTQYF. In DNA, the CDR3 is TGTGCCAGCAGCCACTCGACAGGGGGTCTTTTCACAGATACGCAGTATTTT.

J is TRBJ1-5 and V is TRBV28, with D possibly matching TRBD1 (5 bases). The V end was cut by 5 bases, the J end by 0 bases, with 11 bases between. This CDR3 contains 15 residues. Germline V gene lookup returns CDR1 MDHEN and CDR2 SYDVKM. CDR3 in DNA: TGTGCCAGCAGTACCGGGGACTATAGCAATCAGCCCCAGCATTTT. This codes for CASSTGDYSNQPQHF.

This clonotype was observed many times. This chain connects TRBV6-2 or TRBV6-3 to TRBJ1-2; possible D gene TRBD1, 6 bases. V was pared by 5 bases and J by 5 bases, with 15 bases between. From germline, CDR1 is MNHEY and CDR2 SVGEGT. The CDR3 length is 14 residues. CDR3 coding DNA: TGTGCCAGCAGTGAAGGCAGGGGCCGGTATGGCTACACCTTC. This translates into CASSEGRGRYGYTF.

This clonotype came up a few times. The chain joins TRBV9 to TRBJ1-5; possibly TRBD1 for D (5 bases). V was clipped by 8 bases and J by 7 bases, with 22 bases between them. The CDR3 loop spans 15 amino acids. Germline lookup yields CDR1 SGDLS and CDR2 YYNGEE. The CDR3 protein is CARVLSGTKGQPQHF. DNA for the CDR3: TGTGCCAGAGTCCTCTCCGGGACCAAAGGCCAGCCCCAGCATTTT. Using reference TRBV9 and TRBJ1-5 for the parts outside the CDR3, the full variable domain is DSGVTQTPKHLITATGQRVTLRCSPRSGDLSVYWYQQSLDQGLQFLIQYYNGEERAKGNILERFSAQQFPDLHSELNLSSLELGDSALYFCARVLSGTKGQPQHFGDGTRLSIL.

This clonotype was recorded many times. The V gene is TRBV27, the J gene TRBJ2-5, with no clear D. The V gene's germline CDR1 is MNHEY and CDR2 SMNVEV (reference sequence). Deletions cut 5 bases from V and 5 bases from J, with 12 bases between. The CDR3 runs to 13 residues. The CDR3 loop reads CASSIRFGETQYF. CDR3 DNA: TGTGCCAGCAGTATCAGGTTTGGTGAGACCCAGTACTTC.

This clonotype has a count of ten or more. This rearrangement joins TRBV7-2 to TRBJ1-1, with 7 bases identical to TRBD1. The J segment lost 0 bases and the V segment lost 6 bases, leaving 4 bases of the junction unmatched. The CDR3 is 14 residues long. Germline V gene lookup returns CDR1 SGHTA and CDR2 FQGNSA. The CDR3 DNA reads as TGTGCCAGCAGGGTAGGGGGCGTGAACACTGAAGCTTTCTTT. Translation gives CASRVGGVNTEAFF.

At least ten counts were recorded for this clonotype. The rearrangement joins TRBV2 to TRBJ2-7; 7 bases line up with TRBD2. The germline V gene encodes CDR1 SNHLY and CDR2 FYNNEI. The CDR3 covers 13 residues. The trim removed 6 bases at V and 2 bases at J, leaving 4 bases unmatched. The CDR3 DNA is TGTGCCAGCAGGCTAGCGGCAACCTACGAGCAGTACTTC. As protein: CASRLAATYEQYF.

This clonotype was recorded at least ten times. The CDR3, as DNA: TGTGCCTGGCTACTAATAGATACGCAGTATTTT. Encoded protein: CAWLLIDTQYF. This chain uses TRBV30 with TRBJ2-3; D not certain. The V gene lost 5 bases and the J gene lost 5 bases, with 8 bases spanning the gap. CDR3 size: 11 residues. CDR1 GTSNPN and CDR2 SVGIG come from the germline V gene (reference sequence).

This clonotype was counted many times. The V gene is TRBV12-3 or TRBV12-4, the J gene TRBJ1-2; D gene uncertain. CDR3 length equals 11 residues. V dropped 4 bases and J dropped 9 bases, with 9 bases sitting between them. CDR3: CASSYVSRYTF. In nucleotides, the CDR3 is TGTGCCAGCAGTTACGTCTCCCGCTACACCTTC.

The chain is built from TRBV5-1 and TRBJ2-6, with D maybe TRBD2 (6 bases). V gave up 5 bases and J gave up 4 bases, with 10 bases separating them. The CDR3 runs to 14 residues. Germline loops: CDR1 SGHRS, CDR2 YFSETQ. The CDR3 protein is CASRPEGGANVLTF. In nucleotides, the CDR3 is TGCGCCAGCAGACCGGAGGGGGGGGCCAACGTCCTGACTTTC.